This T cell receptor beta chain was profiled in a study of cytomegalovirus exposure and HLA in healthy donors (dated by TCRdb to 2016 to 2017). Looking at the study overall: According to a later analysis, one platform produced both the approximately 110 validation repertoires and the 666 repertoires of the first cohort. The study was designed to test whether signatures of past pathogen exposure could be identified by cataloging public T cell receptors. A separate validation cohort of roughly 110 different subjects was used in addition to the roughly 700-subject first cohort. The study combined high-throughput TCR immunosequencing, statistical association of individual TCRs with disease status, and machine learning to predict cytomegalovirus infection status. General conclusions and limits of the study: The classifier was reported to diagnose cytomegalovirus status with high specificity and sensitivity in both the original and validation cohorts. Of the cluster scores, around 95% were above 0 in a later analysis, which found that TCRs clustered in the first cohort also tended to co-occur in the approximately 110 validation repertoires. Across donors, most TCR sequences were observed very rarely, whereas some public TCRs were present in many individuals. A later analysis lacked HLA typing for the validation cohort, so it scored co-occurrence in that cohort across all 130 or so repertoires. The authors suggested that the approach could potentially be generalized to other disease states and immunological phenotypes. In vitro tests confirmed that three of the cytomegalovirus-associated TCR beta chains recognize cytomegalovirus antigens. In the study, 150 to 200 TCR beta chains were listed as associated with cytomegalovirus.

The protocol used for the library was the immunoSEQ multiplex PCR assay. As for the authors' bioinformatics: To diagnose cytomegalovirus status from the catalog of TCR beta chain sequences, a statistical classification framework was built. TCRdb mirrors the immuneACCESS table, restricted to in-frame sequences. Some clones are absent from its copies; in checked studies, under half trace to an unresolved V gene, and the reason for the others is unknown. V, J and clone size are those of that table, while D and trimming were read from the DNA. The sample records roughly 180,000 clones, approximately 86% of which are singletons. Of the sample, 7.2% is held by the ten largest clones. There are 15 amino acids in the CDR3, from cysteine to phenylalanine inclusive. This entry keeps only the CDR3 DNA: 45 bases, framed from base 1. CDR1 and CDR2 were assigned from the germline V gene (reference sequence) as MNHNY and SVGAGI. Compared with germline, V lacks 1 base and J lacks 4 bases; bases without a gene match: 4.

As regards this clone: Its antigen remains undetermined. Base quality data are lacking; no much larger clone is found one base away.

The donors were included in the validation cohort of 120 subjects, a group kept apart from the approximately 700-subject first cohort. Sample: PBMCs. The chain couples TRBV6-6 to TRBJ2-1; 7 bases in between match TRBD2. This sequence was found in a man aged 30 to 39 in good health and CMV-seropositive. The nucleotide sequence reads TGTGCCAGCAGTTACTTGCGGGAGACGTACAATGAGCAGTTCTTC. It translates to CASSYLRETYNEQFF.